This TCR beta chain is drawn from a study of long-term antiretroviral therapy in people with HIV. Version v3.0 of the immunoSEQ assay was performed at survey level. Assay used: immunoSEQ multiplex PCR; TCRdb lists only in-frame clones, some missing. The sample includes 30,000 to 40,000 clones, 75% to 90% of them seen just once. The germline CDR1 and CDR2 sequences are ENHRY and SYGVKD. The CDR3 contains 16 residues. The J segment lost 5 bases and the V segment lost 7 bases, leaving 15 bases of the junction unmatched. The sample here was unsorted PBMCs, taken just before starting antiretroviral therapy. This receptor was identified in a woman under 30 with HIV. J is TRBJ2-7 and V is TRBV10-3; 9 bases agree with TRBD1. The CDR3 coding sequence is TGTGCCATCAAATCGCTCCGGGACAGGGAAGCAAACGAGCAGTACTTC. Translation: CAIKSLRDREANEQYF.